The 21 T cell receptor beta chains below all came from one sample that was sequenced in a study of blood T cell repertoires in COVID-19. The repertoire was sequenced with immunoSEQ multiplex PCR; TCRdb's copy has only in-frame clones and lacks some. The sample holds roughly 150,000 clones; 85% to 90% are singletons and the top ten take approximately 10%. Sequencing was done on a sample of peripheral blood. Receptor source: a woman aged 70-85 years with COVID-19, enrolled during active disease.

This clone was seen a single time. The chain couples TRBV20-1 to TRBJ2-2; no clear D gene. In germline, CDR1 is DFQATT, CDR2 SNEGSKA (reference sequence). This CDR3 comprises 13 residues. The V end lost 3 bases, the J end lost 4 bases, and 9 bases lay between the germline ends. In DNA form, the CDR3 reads TGCAGTGCTAGTTCGCGCTTCACCGGGGAGCTGTTTTTT. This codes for CSASSRFTGELFF.

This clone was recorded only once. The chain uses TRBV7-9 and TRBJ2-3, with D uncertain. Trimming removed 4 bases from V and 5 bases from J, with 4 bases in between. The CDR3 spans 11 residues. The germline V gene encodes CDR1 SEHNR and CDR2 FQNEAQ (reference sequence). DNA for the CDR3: TGTGCCAGCAGCTCAAAAGATACGCAGTATTTT. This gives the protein CASSSKDTQYF.

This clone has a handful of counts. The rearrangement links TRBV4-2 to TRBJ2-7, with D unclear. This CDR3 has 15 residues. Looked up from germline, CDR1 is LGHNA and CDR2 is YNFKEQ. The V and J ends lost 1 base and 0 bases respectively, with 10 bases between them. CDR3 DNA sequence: TGTGCCAGCAGCCAAGTTAGCCCGAGCTCCTACGAGCAGTACTTC. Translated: CASSQVSPSSYEQYF.

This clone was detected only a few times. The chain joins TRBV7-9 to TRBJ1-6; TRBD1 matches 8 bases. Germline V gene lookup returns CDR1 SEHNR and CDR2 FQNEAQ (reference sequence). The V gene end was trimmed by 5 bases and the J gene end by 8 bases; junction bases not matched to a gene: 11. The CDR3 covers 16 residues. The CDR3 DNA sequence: TGTGCCAGCAGCCGCCTCAGGGGGCATATGGATTCACCCCTCCACTTT. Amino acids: CASSRLRGHMDSPLHF.

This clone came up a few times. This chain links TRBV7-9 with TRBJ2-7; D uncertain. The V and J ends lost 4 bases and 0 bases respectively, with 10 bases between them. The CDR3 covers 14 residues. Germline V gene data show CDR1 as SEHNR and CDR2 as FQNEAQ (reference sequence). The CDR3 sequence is CASSSPRSSYEQYF. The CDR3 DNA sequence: TGTGCCAGCAGCTCGCCCCGGAGCTCCTACGAGCAGTACTTC.

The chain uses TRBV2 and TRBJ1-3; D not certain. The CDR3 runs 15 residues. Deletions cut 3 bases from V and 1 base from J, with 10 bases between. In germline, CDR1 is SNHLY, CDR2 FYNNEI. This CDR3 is CASSEAGQSGNTIYF. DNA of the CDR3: TGTGCCAGCAGTGAGGCGGGTCAGTCTGGAAACACCATATATTTT.

CDR3 in DNA: TGTGCCAGCACCATTACGGGGTTGCATGAAAAACTGTTTTTT. Amino acids: CASTITGLHEKLFF. The V and J genes are TRBV7-9 and TRBJ1-4; D remains unclear. V lost 7 bases and J lost 6, with 15 bases in between. Germline values: CDR1 SEHNR, CDR2 FQNEAQ (reference sequence). The CDR3 covers 14 residues.

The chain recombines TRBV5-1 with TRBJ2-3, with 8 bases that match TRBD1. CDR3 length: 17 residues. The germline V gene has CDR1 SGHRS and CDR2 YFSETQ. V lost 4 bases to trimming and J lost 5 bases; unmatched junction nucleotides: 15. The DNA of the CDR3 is TGCGCCAGCAGCAGAGCAGGGGGCTCCCGGAGGGAAGATACGCAGTATTTT. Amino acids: CASSRAGGSRREDTQYF. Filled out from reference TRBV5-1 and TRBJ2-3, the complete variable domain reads KAGVTQTPRYLIKTRGQQVTLSCSPISGHRSVSWYQQTPGQGLQFLFEYFSETQRNKGNFPGRFSGRQFSNSRSEMNVSTLELGDSALYLCASSRAGGSRREDTQYFGPGTRLTVL.

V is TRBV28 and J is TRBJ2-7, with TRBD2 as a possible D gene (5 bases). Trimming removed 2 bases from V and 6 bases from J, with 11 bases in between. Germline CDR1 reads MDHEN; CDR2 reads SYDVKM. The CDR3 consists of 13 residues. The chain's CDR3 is CASSLEGAVEQYF. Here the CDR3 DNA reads TGTGCCAGCAGTTTAGAGGGCGCGGTCGAGCAGTACTTC. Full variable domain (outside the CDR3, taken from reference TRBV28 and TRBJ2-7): DVKVTQSSRYLVKRTGEKVFLECVQDMDHENMFWYRQDPGLGLRLIYFSYDVKMKEKGDIPEGYSVSREKKERFSLILESASTNQTSMYLCASSLEGAVEQYFGPGTRLTVT.

Here the CDR3 DNA reads TGTGCCAGCAGCCGAGGAGGGGATCAAGAGACCCAGTACTTC. Its translation is CASSRGGDQETQYF. The rearrangement uses TRBV4-2 and TRBJ2-5; tentative D call: TRBD2 (6 bases). V was cut by 4 bases and J by 2 bases, with 11 bases left in between. Looked up from germline, CDR1 is LGHNA and CDR2 is YNFKEQ. The CDR3 length is 14 residues.

CDR3 in amino acids: CASSLALLAGGPGTQYF. CDR3 sequence (DNA): TGTGCCAGCAGCTTAGCGCTACTAGCGGGGGGGCCCGGGACCCAGTACTTC. This rearrangement joins TRBV7-6 to TRBJ2-5; 13 bases agree with TRBD2. Germline trimming cut 0 bases from V and 7 bases from J; bases unmatched to any gene: 8. CDR1 and CDR2 (germline): SGHVS, FNYEAQ. The CDR3 is 17 residues long.

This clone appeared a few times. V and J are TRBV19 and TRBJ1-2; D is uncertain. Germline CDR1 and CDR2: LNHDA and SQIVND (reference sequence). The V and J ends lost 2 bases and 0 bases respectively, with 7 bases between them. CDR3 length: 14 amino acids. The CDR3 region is CASSIRLTNYGYTF. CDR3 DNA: TGTGCCAGTAGTATAAGACTTACTAACTATGGCTACACCTTC.

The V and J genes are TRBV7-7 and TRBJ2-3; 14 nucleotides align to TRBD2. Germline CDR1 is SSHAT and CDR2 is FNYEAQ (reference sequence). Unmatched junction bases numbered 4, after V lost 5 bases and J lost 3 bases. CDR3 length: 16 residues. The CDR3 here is CASSMTSGGATDTQYF. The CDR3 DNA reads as TGTGCCAGCAGCATGACTAGCGGGGGGGCAACAGATACGCAGTATTTT.

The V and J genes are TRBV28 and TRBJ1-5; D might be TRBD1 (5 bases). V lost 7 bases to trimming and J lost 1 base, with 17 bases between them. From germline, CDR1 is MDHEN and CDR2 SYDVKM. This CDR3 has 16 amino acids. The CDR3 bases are TGTGCCAGCATCCACGCCGGGCAGGGAAGCAATCAGCCCCAGCATTTT. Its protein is CASIHAGQGSNQPQHF.

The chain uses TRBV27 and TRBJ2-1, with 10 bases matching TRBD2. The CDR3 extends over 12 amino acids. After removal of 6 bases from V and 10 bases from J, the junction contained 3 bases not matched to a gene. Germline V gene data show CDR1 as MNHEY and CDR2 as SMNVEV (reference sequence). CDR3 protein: CASSGSGGEQFF. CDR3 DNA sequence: TGTGCCAGCAGCGGTAGCGGGGGGGAGCAGTTCTTC.

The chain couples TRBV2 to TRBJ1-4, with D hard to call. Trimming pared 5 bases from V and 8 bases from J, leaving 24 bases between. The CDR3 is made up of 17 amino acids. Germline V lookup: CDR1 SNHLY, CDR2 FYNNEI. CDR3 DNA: TGTGCCAGCAGTCCGAACCGGGCCCCCCGAGGGCAGGAAAAACTGTTTTTT. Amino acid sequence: CASSPNRAPRGQEKLFF.

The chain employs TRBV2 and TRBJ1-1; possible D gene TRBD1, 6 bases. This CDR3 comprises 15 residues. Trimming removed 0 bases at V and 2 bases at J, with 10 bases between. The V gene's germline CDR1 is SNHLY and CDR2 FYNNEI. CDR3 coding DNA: TGTGCCAGCAGTGAAGCGAGACAGGTAAACACTGAAGCTTTCTTT. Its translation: CASSEARQVNTEAFF.

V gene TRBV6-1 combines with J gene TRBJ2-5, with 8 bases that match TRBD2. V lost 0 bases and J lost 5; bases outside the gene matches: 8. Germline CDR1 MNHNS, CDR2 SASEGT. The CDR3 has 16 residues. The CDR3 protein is CASSEALGGAEETQYF. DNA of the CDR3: TGTGCCAGCAGTGAAGCCCTCGGGGGGGCGGAGGAGACCCAGTACTTC.

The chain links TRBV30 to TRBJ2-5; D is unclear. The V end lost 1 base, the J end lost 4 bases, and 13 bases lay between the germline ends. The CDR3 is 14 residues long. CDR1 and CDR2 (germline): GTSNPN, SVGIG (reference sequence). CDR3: CAWSGGYGGETQYF. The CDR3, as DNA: TGTGCCTGGAGTGGCGGTTATGGCGGAGAGACCCAGTACTTC.

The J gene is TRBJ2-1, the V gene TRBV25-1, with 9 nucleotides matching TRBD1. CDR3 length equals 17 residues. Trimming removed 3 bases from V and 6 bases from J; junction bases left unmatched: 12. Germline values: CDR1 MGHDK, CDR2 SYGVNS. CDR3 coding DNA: TGTGCCAGCAGTGAGGGAGGTGGGGACAGGGCCCTCAATGAGCAGTTCTTC. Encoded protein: CASSEGGGDRALNEQFF.

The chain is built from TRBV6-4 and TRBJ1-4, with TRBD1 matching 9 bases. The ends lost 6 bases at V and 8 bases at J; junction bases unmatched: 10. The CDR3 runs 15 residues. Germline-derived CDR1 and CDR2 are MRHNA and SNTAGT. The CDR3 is CASSRGTGRGEKLFF. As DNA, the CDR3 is TGTGCCAGCAGCCGCGGGACAGGGCGAGGGGAAAAACTGTTTTTT.